The 20 T cell receptor beta chains in this list originate from one sample, sequenced in a study of blood T cell repertoires in COVID-19. TCRdb keeps only in-frame clones here, not all; method: immunoSEQ multiplex PCR. The repertoire holds more than 110,000 clones, with approximately 80% as singletons. Sequencing was performed on PBMCs or T cells enriched from blood (not recorded which). The receptors stem from a woman in her fifties or sixties who had recovered from COVID-19.

The chain employs TRBV7-2 and TRBJ2-2, with D uncertain. CDR3 size: 14 residues. Looked up from germline, CDR1 is SGHTA and CDR2 is FQGNSA. Trimming took 1 base from V and 0 from J, leaving 3 bases between them. CDR3 sequence: CASSLDSNTGELFF. DNA for the CDR3: TGTGCCAGCAGCTTAGACTCGAACACCGGGGAGCTGTTTTTT.

The chain couples TRBV18 to TRBJ2-7, with a tentative D call TRBD1 (6 bases). This CDR3 region has 13 residues. Germline V gives CDR1 KGHSH, CDR2 LQKENI. V was shortened by 1 base and J by 7 bases, with 11 bases between the two germline ends. CDR3 sequence reads: CASSPQGVGEQYV. The CDR3 DNA reads TGTGCCAGCTCACCACAGGGGGTAGGAGAGCAGTACGTC.

The chain carries TRBV18 and TRBJ1-1; TRBD1 matches 7 bases. The CDR3 covers 14 residues. The germline gives CDR1 KGHSH, CDR2 LQKENI. The V gene end was trimmed by 2 bases and the J gene end by 10 bases; junction bases not matched to a gene: 10. CDR3 loop: CASSPVGAQGGAFF. In nucleotides, the CDR3 is TGTGCCAGCTCACCAGTAGGGGCTCAGGGGGGAGCTTTCTTT.

This chain's CDR3 is CASSLDPRDRYGYTF. In DNA, the CDR3 is TGCGCCAGCAGCTTGGACCCCAGGGATCGTTATGGCTACACCTTC. This rearrangement joins TRBV5-1 to TRBJ1-2; the D gene is possibly TRBD1 (5 bases). V was clipped by 0 bases and J by 5 bases, with 14 bases between them. CDR1 SGHRS and CDR2 YFSETQ come from the germline V gene. This CDR3 contains 15 residues.

V usage is TRBV4-2 and J usage is TRBJ1-6, with TRBD1 matching over 10 bases. The CDR3 loop spans 17 amino acids. After removal of 2 bases from V and 9 bases from J, the junction contained 10 bases not matched to a gene. The germline CDR1 and CDR2 sequences are LGHNA and YNFKEQ. CDR3 in DNA: TGTGCCAGCAGCCAAACAGGACAGGGGGAAGATTTTTCACCCCTCCACTTT. It translates to CASSQTGQGEDFSPLHF.

This chain connects TRBV5-5 to TRBJ1-2; D unclear. CDR1 is SGHKS, CDR2 YYEKEE, per germline (reference sequence). The CDR3 consists of 13 residues. With 4 bases removed from V and 7 bases from J, the gap between germline ends came to 14 bases. The CDR3 region has the DNA TGTGCCAGCAGCGTCCAGGTAGTGGTTGGCTACACCTTC. Translated: CASSVQVVVGYTF.

The V gene is TRBV4-1, the J gene TRBJ1-5, with 7 bases that match TRBD1. J gave up 0 bases and V 1 base, and 6 bases lay outside the gene matches. This CDR3 spans 17 amino acids. Germline CDR1 is MGHRA and CDR2 is YSYEKL. The CDR3 here is CASSQGQGVFSNQPQHF. The CDR3 coding sequence is TGCGCCAGCAGCCAAGGACAGGGAGTTTTTAGCAATCAGCCCCAGCATTTT.

This chain connects TRBV18 to TRBJ1-6; D not certain. The length of the CDR3 is 16 residues. The V gene's germline CDR1 is KGHSH and CDR2 LQKENI. Trimming shortened V by 2 bases and J by 7 bases, and 15 bases separated the two germline ends. CDR3 in DNA: TGTGCCAGCTCACCAGCGGCCCGGCCCGGCAATTCACCCCTCCACTTT. This translates into CASSPAARPGNSPLHF.

This clone was seen only once. The V gene is TRBV7-9, the J gene TRBJ1-1; the D gene is possibly TRBD1 (5 bases). This CDR3 region has 14 residues. Deletions cut 7 bases from V and 1 base from J, with 13 bases between. Germline CDR1 SEHNR, CDR2 FQNEAQ (reference sequence). CDR3 loop: CASNYQGGNTEAFF. Written as DNA, the CDR3 is TGTGCCAGCAACTATCAGGGAGGGAACACTGAAGCTTTCTTT.

This chain joins TRBV6-5 and TRBJ1-3; TRBD1 might be the D (6 bases). Germline V CDR1 and CDR2: MNHEY, SVGAGI. The CDR3 has 14 residues. Deletions cut 5 bases from V and 0 bases from J, with 8 bases between. CDR3 sequence reads: CASSQQGSGNTIYF. The CDR3 DNA sequence: TGTGCCAGCAGTCAACAGGGCTCTGGAAACACCATATATTTT.

The chain combines TRBV5-6 with TRBJ1-2; TRBD1 matches at 10 bases. The CDR3 consists of 14 residues. CDR1 is SGHDT and CDR2 is YYEEEE in the germline V gene. Trimming at V came to 0 bases and at J to 7 bases, leaving 3 bases not matched to a gene. As DNA, the CDR3 is TGTGCCAGCAGCTTGGGACAGGGGGCTGGTGGCTACACCTTC. Translation: CASSLGQGAGGYTF.

The chain joins TRBV6-5 to TRBJ1-1; D gene uncertain. The CDR3 totals 15 residues. Between the trimmed V and J ends, which lost 4 bases and 1 base, there was a span of 13 bases. Germline V gives CDR1 MNHEY, CDR2 SVGAGI. The CDR3 coding sequence is TGTGCCAGCAGTTCCTTTGGGAGGCGGAACACTGAAGCTTTCTTT. This sequence encodes CASSSFGRRNTEAFF.

The chain combines TRBV6-5 with TRBJ2-4, with D unresolved. The CDR3 loop spans 13 amino acids. CDR1 MNHEY and CDR2 SVGAGI come from the germline V gene. V lost 6 bases and J 3 bases, leaving 9 bases between the germline ends. In nucleotides, the CDR3 is TGTGCCAGCAGGAGGTCCCTCAAAAACATTCAGTACTTC. Encoded protein: CASRRSLKNIQYF.

As regards this clone: Germline is not matched at one junction end, which may reflect a read error. The J gene is TRBJ1-2, the V gene TRBV18, with 9 bases that match TRBD1. The V gene's germline CDR1 is KGHSH and CDR2 LQKENI. This CDR3 spans 14 amino acids. The CDR3 loop is CASPPGQGNYGYTF. As DNA, the CDR3 is TGTGCCAGCCCACCGGGACAGGGTAACTATGGCTACACCTTC.

This clone was detected ten times or more. The chain couples TRBV5-1 to TRBJ1-2; D is unclear. Looked up from germline, CDR1 is SGHRS and CDR2 is YFSETQ. The CDR3 has 13 amino acids. Trimming took 1 base from V and 2 from J, leaving 6 bases between them. CDR3 loop: CASSLTVNYGYTF. The CDR3 coding sequence is TGCGCCAGCAGCTTGACAGTCAACTATGGCTACACCTTC.

The V and J genes are TRBV19 and TRBJ2-5, with TRBD2 matching over 9 bases. Trimming removed 5 bases from V and 7 bases from J; junction bases left unmatched: 5. The germline V gene encodes CDR1 LNHDA and CDR2 SQIVND (reference sequence). The CDR3 covers 13 residues. This CDR3 is CASSGTSTGTQYF. CDR3 DNA: TGTGCCAGTAGTGGGACTAGCACGGGGACCCAGTACTTC.

The chain joins TRBV3-1 (or the pseudogene TRBV3-2) to TRBJ2-3, with D perhaps matching TRBD2 (6 bases). Germline V lookup: CDR1 LGHDT, CDR2 YNNKEL (reference sequence). V lost 5 bases and J lost 3, with 21 bases in between. The CDR3 has 17 amino acids. CDR3 nucleotide sequence: TGTGCCAGCAGCGCTAGTTTTATGGGCGGGGAGACAGATACGCAGTATTTT. Translation gives CASSASFMGGETDTQYF.

This chain joins TRBV2 and TRBJ1-5, with 9 bases fitting TRBD1. The CDR3 spans 16 residues. The junction had 17 bases not matched to a gene; V was cut back by 6 bases and J by 11 bases. The germline V gene has CDR1 SNHLY and CDR2 FYNNEI. CDR3 sequence: CASSIPGTGTYWAQHF. CDR3 in DNA: TGTGCCAGCAGCATTCCCGGGACAGGGACCTATTGGGCCCAGCATTTT.

This clone was observed a single time. The chain employs TRBV5-5 and TRBJ1-1; 11 bases match TRBD1. With V trimmed by 5 bases and J by 5 bases, 8 bases remained unmatched. This CDR3 comprises 15 residues. Germline V gene sequence: CDR1 SGHKS, CDR2 YYEKEE (reference sequence). CDR3 in amino acids: CASRYPGQGGTEAFF. In DNA, the CDR3 is TGTGCCAGCAGGTACCCGGGACAGGGGGGGACTGAAGCTTTCTTT.

CDR3 region: CASQPLGRDGYTF. CDR3 nucleotide sequence: TGTGCCAGCCAACCCTTGGGGAGGGATGGCTACACCTTC. The chain combines TRBV11-2 with TRBJ1-2, with D uncertain. V was clipped by 8 bases and J by 6 bases, with 16 bases between them. This CDR3 has 13 amino acids. Looked up from germline, CDR1 is SGHAT and CDR2 is FQNNGV.